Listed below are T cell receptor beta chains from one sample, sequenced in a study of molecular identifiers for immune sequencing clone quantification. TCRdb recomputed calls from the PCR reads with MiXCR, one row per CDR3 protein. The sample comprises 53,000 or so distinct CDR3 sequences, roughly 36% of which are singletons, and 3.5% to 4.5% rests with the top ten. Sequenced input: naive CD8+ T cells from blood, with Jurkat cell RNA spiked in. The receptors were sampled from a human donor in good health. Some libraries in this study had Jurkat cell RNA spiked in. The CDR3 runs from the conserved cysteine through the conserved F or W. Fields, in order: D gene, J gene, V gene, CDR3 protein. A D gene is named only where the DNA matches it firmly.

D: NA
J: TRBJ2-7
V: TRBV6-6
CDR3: CASNVQGPSYEQYF

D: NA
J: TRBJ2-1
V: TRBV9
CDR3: CASSAGAEQFF

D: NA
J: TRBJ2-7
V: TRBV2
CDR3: CASNDGPYEQYF

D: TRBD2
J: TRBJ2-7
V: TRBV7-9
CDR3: CASSSKGLAGSYEQYF

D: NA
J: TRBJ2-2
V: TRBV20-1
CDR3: CSASRANTGELFF

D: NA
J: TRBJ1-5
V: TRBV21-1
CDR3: CASHPRGRRQPQHF

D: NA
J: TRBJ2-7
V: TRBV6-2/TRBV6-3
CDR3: CASSYMPDIGEQYF

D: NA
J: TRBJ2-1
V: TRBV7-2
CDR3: CASSLGTVEQFF

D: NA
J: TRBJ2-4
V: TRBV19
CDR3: CASSVMGGNIQYF

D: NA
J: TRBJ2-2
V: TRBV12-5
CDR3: CASGAAGSTGELFF

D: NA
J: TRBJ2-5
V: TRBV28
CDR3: CASSLGTGRETQYF

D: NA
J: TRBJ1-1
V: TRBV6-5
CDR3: CASSMGLYTEAFF

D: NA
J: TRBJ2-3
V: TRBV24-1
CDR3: CATSVSITDTQYF

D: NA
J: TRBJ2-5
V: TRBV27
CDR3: CASSLNNQETQYF

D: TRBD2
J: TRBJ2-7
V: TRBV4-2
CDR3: CASSPGTTLSYEQYF

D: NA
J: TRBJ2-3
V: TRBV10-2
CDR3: CASSQGPGTDTQYF

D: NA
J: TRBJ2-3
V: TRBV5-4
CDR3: CASSFGGPDTQYF

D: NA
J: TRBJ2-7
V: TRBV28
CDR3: CASSLYNSGPYEQYF

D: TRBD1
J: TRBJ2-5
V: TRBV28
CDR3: CASSTIEGQQETQYF

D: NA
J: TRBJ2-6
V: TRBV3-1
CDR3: CASSPSTDFSGANVLTF

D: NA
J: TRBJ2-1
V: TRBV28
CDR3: CASSFLTTYNEQFF

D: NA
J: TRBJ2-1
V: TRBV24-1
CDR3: CATSDPSSRPRGPRNNEQFF

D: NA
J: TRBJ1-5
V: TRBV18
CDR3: CASSPDNDSNQPQHF

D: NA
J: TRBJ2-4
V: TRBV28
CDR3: CASSVGKNIQYF

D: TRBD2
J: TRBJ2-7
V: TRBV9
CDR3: CASSSSGRAHEQYF

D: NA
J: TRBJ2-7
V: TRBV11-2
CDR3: CASSSRPPGDEQYF

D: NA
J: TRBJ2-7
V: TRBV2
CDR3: CASSTGAGNEQYF

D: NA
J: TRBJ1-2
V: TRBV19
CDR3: CASGRTADYGYTF

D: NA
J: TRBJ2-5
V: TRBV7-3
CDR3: CASSPGARGETQYF

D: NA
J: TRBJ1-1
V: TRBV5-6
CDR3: CASSLVADEAFF

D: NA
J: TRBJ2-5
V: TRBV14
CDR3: CASSLFSQETQYF